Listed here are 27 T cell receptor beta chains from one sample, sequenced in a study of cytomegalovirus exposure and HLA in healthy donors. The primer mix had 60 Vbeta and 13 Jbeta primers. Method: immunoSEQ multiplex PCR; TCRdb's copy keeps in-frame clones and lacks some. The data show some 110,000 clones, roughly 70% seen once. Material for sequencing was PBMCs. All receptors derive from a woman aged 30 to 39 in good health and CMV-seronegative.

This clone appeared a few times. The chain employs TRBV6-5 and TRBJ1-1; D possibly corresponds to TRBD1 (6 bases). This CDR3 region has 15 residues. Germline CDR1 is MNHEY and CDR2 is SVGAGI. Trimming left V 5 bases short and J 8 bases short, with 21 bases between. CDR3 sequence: CASSQTTGGGSEAFF. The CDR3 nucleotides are TGTGCCAGCAGTCAAACGACAGGTGGGGGATCGGAAGCTTTCTTT.

The CDR3 region is CASRPLGGSAFF. DNA for the CDR3: TGTGCCAGCAGACCATTGGGGGGTTCGGCTTTCTTT. The chain joins TRBV7-9 to TRBJ1-1; perhaps TRBD1 as D (5 bases). CDR3 length: 12 amino acids. Per the germline V gene, CDR1 is SEHNR and CDR2 is FQNEAQ (reference sequence). Deletions cut 6 bases from V and 11 bases from J, with 16 bases between.

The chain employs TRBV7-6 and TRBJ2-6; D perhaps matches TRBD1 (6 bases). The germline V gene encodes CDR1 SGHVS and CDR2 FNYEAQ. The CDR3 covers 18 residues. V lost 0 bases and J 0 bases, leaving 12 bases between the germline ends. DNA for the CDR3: TGTGCCAGCAGCTTAGCGCAGGGGACAAGCTCTGGGGCCAACGTCCTGACTTTC. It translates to CASSLAQGTSSGANVLTF.

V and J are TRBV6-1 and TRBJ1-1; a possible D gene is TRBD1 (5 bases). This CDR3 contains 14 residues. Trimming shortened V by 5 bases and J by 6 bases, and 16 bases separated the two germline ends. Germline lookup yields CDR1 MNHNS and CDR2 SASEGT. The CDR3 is CASSQSGGRAEAFF. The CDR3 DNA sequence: TGTGCCAGCAGTCAGTCCGGGGGGAGGGCTGAAGCTTTCTTT.

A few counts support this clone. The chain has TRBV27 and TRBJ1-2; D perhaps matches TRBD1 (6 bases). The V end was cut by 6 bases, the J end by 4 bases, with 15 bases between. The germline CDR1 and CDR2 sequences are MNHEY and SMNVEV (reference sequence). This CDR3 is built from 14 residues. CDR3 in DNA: TGTGCCAGCAGCGTCAACAGGGACATCTATGGCTACACCTTC. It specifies CASSVNRDIYGYTF.

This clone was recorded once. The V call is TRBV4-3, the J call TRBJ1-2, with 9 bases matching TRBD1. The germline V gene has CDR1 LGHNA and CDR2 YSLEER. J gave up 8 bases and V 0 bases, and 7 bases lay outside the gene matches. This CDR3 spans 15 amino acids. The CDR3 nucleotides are TGCGCCAGCAGCCAAGATCCCCGGACAGGGGTCGGCTACACCTTC. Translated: CASSQDPRTGVGYTF.

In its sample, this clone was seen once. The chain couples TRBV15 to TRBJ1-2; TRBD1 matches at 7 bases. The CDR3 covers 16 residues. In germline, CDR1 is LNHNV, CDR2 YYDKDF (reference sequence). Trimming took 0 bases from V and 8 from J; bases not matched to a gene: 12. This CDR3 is CATSRDVGRTGAGYTF. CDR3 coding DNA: TGTGCCACCAGCAGAGATGTCGGGAGAACAGGGGCCGGCTACACCTTC.

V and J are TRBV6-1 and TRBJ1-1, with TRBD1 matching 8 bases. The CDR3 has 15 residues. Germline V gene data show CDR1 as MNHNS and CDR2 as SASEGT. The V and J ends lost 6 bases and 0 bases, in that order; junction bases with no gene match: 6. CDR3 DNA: TGTGCCAGCAGCCTAGGACAGGGACTGAACACTGAAGCTTTCTTT. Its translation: CASSLGQGLNTEAFF.

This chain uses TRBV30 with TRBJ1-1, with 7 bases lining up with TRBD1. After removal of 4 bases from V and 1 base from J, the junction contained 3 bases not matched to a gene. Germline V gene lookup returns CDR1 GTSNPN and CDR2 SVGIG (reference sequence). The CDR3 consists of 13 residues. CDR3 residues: CAWKRQGNTEAFF. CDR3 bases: TGTGCCTGGAAGAGACAGGGGAACACTGAAGCTTTCTTT.

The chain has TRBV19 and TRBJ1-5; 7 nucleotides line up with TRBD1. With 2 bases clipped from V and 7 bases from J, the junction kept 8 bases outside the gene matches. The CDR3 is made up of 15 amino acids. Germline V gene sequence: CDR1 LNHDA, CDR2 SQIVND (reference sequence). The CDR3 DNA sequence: TGTGCCAGTAGTATACAACAGGGGACACAACAGCCCCAGCATTTT. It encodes CASSIQQGTQQPQHF.

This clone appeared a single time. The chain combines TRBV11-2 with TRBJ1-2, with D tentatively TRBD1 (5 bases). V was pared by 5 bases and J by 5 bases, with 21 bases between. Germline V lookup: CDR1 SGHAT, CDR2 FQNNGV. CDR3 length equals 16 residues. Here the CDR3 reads CASSHDMWGGPYGYTF. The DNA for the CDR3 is TGTGCCAGCAGCCACGACATGTGGGGCGGACCGTATGGCTACACCTTC.

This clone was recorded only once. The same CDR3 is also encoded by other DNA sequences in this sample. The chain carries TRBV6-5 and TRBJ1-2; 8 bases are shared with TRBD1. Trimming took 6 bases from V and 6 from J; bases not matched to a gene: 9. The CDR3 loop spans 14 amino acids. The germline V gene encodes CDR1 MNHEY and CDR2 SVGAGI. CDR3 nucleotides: TGTGCCAGCAGGGGGACGGACAGGGCTCATGGCTACACCTTC. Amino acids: CASRGTDRAHGYTF.

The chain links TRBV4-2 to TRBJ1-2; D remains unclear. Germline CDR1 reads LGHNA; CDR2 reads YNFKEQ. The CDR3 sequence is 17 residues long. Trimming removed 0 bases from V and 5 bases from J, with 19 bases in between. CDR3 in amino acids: CASSQDSGAMGSYGYTF. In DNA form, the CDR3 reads TGTGCCAGCAGCCAAGATTCGGGAGCGATGGGGAGTTATGGCTACACCTTC.

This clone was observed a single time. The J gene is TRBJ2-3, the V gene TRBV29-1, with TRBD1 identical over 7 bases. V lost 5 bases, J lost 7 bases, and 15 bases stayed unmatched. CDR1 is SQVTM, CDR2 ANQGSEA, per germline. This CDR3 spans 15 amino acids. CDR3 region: CSVQQTGLTGNTQYF. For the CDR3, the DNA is TGCAGCGTTCAGCAGACAGGGCTTACAGGAAATACGCAGTATTTT.

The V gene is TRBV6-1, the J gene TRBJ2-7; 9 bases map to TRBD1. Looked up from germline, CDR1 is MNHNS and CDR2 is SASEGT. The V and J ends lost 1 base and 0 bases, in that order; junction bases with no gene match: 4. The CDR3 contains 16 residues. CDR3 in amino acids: CASSEERTGASYEQYF. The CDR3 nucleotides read TGTGCCAGCAGTGAAGAGAGGACAGGGGCCTCCTACGAGCAGTACTTC.

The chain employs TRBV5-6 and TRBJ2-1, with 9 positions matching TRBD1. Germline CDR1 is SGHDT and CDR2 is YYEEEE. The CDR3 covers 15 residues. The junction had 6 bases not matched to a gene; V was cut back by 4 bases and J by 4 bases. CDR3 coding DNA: TGTGCCAGCAGCGAGGACAGGGGCCAGTACAATGAGCAGTTCTTC. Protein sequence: CASSEDRGQYNEQFF.

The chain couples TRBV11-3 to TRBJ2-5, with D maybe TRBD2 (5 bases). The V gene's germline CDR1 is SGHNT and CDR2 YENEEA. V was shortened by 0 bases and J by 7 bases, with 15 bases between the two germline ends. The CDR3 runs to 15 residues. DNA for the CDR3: TGTGCCAGCAGCTTAGATAGTGGAGGACCTGGGACCCAGTACTTC. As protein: CASSLDSGGPGTQYF.

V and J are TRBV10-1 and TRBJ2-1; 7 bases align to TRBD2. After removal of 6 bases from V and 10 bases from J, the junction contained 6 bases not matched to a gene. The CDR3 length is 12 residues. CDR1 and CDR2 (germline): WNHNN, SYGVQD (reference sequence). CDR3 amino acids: CASSLSSGEQFF. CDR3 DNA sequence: TGCGCCAGCAGCCTCTCTAGCGGCGAGCAGTTCTTC.

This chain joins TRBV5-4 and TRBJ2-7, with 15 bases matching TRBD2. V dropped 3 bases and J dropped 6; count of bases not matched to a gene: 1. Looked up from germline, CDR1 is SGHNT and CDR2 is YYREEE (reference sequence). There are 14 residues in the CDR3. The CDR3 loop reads CASSSGLAGGEQYF. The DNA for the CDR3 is TGTGCCAGCAGCTCGGGACTAGCGGGAGGCGAGCAGTACTTC.

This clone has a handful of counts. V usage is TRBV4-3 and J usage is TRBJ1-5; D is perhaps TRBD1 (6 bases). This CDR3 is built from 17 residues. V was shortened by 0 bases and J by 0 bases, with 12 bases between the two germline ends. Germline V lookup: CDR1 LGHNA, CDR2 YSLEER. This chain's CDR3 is CASSQDQGPYSNQPQHF. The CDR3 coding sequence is TGCGCCAGCAGCCAAGATCAGGGGCCTTATAGCAATCAGCCCCAGCATTTT.

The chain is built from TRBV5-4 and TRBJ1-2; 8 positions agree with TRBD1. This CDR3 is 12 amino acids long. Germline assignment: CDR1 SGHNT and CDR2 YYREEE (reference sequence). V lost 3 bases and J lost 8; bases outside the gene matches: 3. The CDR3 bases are TGTGCCAGCAGCTCGGACAGGGACGGCTACACCTTC. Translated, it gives CASSSDRDGYTF.

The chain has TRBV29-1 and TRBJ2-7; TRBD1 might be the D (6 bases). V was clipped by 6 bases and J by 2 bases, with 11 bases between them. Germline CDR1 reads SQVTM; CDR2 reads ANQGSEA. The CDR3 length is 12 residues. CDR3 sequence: CSVTGTTYEQYF. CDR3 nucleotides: TGCAGCGTGACCGGGACAACCTACGAGCAGTACTTC.

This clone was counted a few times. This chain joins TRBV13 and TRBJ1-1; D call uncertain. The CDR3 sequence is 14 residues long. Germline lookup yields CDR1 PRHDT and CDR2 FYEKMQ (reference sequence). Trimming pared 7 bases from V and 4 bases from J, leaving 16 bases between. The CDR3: CASTFPIRGTEAFF. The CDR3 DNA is TGTGCCAGCACATTCCCGATTCGGGGCACTGAAGCTTTCTTT.

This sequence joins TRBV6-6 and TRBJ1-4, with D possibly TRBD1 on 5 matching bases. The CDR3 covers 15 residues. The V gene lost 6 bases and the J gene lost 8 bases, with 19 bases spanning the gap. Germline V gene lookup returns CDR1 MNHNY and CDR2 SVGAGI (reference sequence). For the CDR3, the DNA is TGTGCCAGCAGCGAAAGACAGCTAGTCCGCGAAAAACTGTTTTTT. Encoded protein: CASSERQLVREKLFF.

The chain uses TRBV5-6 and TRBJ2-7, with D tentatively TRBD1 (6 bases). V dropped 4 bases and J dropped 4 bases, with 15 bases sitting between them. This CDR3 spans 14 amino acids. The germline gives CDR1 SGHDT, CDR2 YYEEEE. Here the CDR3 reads CASSIYRARYEQYF. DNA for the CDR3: TGTGCCAGCAGCATCTACAGGGCGAGATACGAGCAGTACTTC.

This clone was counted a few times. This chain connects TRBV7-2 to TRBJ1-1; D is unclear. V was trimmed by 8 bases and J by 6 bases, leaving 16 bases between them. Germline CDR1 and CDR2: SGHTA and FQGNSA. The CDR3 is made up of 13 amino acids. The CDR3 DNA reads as TGTGCCAGCCGCAGCATTGAGGGCCCTGAAGCTTTCTTT. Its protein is CASRSIEGPEAFF.

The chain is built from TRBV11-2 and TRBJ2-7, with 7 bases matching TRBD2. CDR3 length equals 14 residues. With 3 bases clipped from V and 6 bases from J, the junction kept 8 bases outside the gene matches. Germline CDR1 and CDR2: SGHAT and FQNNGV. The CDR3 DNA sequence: TGTGCCAGCAGCTTTATCGCGGGAGTACCCGAGCAGTACTTC. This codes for CASSFIAGVPEQYF.